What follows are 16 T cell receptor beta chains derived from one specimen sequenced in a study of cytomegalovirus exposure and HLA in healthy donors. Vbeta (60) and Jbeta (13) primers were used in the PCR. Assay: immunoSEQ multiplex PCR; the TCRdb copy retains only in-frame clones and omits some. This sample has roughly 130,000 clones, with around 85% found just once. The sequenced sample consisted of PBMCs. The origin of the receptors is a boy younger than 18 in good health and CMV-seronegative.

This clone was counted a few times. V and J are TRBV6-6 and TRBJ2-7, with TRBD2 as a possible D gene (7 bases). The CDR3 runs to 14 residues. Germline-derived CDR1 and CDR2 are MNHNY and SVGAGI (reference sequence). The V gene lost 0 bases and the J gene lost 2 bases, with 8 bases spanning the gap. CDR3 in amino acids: CASSYSGGPYEQYF. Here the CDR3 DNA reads TGTGCCAGCAGTTACTCGGGGGGGCCCTACGAGCAGTACTTC.

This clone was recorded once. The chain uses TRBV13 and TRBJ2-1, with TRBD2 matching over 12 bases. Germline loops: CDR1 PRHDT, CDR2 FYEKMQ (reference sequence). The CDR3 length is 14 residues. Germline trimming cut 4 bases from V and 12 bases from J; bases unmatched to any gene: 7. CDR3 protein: CASSSLAGGHRQFF. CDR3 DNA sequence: TGTGCCAGCAGCTCCCTAGCGGGGGGGCACAGGCAGTTCTTC.

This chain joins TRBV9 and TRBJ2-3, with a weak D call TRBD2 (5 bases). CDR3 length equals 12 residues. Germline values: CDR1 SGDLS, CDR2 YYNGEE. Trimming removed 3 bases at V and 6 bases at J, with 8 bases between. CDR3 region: CASSALGDTQYF. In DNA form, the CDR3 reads TGTGCCAGCAGCGCACTAGGGGATACGCAGTATTTT.

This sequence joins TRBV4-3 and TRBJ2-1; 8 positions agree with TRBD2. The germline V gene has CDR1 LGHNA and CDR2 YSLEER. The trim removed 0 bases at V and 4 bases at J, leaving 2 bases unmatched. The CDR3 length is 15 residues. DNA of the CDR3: TGCGCCAGCAGCCAAGAGAGCGGGAGTTACAATGAGCAGTTCTTC. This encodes CASSQESGSYNEQFF.

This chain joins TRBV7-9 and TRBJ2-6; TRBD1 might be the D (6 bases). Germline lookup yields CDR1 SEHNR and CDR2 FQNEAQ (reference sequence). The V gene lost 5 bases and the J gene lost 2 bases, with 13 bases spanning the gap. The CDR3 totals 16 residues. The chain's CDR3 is CASSDQQGPGANVLTF. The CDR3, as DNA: TGTGCCAGCAGCGACCAACAGGGCCCTGGGGCCAACGTCCTGACTTTC. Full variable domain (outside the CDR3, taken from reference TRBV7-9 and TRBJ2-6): DTGVSQNPRHKITKRGQNVTFRCDPISEHNRLYWYRQTLGQGPEFLTYFQNEAQLEKSRLLSDRFSAERPKGSFSTLEIQRTEQGDSAMYLCASSDQQGPGANVLTFGAGSRLTVL.

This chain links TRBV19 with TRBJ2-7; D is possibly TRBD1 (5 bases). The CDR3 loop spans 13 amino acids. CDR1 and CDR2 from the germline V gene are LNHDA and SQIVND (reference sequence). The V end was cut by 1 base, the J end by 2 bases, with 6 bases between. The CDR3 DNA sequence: TGTGCCAGTAGTATAGGACAGCCCTACGAGCAGTACTTC. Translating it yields CASSIGQPYEQYF. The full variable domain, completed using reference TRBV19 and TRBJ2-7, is DGGITQSPKYLFRKEGQNVTLSCEQNLNHDAMYWYRQDPGQGLRLIYYSQIVNDFQKGDIAEGYSVSREKKESFPLTVTSAQKNPTAFYLCASSIGQPYEQYFGPGTRLTVT.

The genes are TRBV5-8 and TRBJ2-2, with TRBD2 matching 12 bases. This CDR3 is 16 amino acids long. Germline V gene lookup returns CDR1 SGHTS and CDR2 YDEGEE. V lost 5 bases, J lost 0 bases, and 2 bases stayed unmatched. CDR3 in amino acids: CASRASGGANTGELFF. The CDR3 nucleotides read TGTGCCAGCAGGGCTAGCGGGGGGGCGAACACCGGGGAGCTGTTTTTT. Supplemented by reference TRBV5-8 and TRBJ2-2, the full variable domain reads EAGVTQSPTHLIKTRGQQATLRCSPISGHTSVYWYQQALGLGLQFLLWYDEGEERNRGNFPPRFSGRQFPNYSSELNVNALELEDSALYLCASRASGGANTGELFFGEGSRLTVL.

CDR3 in amino acids: CASSLSYLGGSYEQYF. CDR3 DNA: TGTGCCAGCAGTTTATCGTACTTGGGGGGCTCCTACGAGCAGTACTTC. V is TRBV27 and J is TRBJ2-7, with a possible D match to TRBD2 (6 bases). CDR1 is MNHEY, CDR2 SMNVEV, per germline (reference sequence). V was clipped by 0 bases and J by 0 bases, with 12 bases between them. The CDR3 has 16 residues.

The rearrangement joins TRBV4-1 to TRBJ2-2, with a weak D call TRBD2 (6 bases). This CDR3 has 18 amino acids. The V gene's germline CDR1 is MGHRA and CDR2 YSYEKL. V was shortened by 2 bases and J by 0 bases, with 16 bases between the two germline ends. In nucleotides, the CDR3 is TGCGCCAGCAGCCAAAGGGACTGCAGCGAAGCGAACACCGGGGAGCTGTTTTTT. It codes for CASSQRDCSEANTGELFF.

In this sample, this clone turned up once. In DNA, the CDR3 is TGCGCCAGCAGCTTGGGGACAGTAATCACCGGGGAGCTGTTTTTT. Amino acids: CASSLGTVITGELFF. The rearrangement uses TRBV5-1 and TRBJ2-2; D perhaps matches TRBD1 (6 bases). V was pared by 0 bases and J by 4 bases, with 10 bases between. The germline CDR1 and CDR2 sequences are SGHRS and YFSETQ. The CDR3 consists of 15 residues.

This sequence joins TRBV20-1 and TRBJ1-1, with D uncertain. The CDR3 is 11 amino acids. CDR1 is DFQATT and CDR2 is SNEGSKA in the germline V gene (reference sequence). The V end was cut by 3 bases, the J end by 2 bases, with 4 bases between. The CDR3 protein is CSARSNTEAFF. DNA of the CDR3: TGCAGTGCTAGGAGCAACACTGAAGCTTTCTTT.

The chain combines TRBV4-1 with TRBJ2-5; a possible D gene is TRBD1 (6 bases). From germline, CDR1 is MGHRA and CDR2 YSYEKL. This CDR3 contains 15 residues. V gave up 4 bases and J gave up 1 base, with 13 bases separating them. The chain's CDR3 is CASSRPGQTQETQYF. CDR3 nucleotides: TGCGCCAGCAGCCGTCCTGGACAGACCCAAGAGACCCAGTACTTC.

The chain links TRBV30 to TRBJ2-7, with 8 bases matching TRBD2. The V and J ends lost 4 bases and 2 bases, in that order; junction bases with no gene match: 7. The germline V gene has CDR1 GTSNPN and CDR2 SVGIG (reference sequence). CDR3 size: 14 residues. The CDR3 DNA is TGTGCCTGGACACCCGGACTAGCCCCCTACGAGCAGTACTTC. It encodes CAWTPGLAPYEQYF. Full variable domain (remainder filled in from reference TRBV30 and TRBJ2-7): SQTIHQWPATLVQPVGSPLSLECTVEGTSNPNLYWYRQAAGRGLQLLFYSVGIGQISSEVPQNLSASRPQDRQFILSSKKLLLSDSGFYLCAWTPGLAPYEQYFGPGTRLTVT.

CDR3 sequence: CSVVTQGQQETQYF. The DNA for the CDR3 is TGCAGCGTTGTAACGCAGGGGCAGCAAGAGACCCAGTACTTC. The chain uses TRBV29-1 and TRBJ2-5, with a possible D match to TRBD1 (6 bases). The germline V and J ends were trimmed by 4 bases and 2 bases, with 14 bases remaining between them. The V gene's germline CDR1 is SQVTM and CDR2 ANQGSEA. The CDR3 spans 14 residues.

The CDR3: CASRRGGKSVGEKLFF. DNA for the CDR3: TGTGCCAGCAGAAGGGGGGGAAAAAGCGTAGGTGAAAAACTGTTTTTT. The V and J genes are TRBV7-2 and TRBJ1-4; perhaps TRBD1 as D (6 bases). Trimming pared 6 bases from V and 7 bases from J, leaving 21 bases between. CDR3 size: 16 residues. Germline CDR1 and CDR2: SGHTA and FQGNSA.

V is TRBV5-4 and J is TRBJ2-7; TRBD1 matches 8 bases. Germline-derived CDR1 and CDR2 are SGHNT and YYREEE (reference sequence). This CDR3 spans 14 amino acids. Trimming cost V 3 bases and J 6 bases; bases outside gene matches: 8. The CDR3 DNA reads TGTGCCAGCAGCTCCCGCAGGGGGCTGGGCGAGCAGTACTTC. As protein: CASSSRRGLGEQYF.